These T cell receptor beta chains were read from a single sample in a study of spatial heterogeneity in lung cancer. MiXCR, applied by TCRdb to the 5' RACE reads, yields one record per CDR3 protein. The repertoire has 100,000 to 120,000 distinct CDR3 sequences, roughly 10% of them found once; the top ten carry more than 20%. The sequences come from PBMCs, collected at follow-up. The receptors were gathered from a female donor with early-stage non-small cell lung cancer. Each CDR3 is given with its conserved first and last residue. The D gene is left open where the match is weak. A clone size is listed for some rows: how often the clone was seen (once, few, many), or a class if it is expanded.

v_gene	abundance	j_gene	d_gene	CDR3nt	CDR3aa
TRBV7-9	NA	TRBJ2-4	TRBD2	TGTGCCAGCAGCTTAGATAGCGGGAGTCGGTACTTC	CASSLDSGSRYF
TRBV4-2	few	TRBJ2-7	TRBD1	TGTGCCAGCAGCCAAGAGTTTGGGACAGGCCGCGAGCAGTACTTC	CASSQEFGTGREQYF
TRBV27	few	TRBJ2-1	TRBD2	TGTGCCAGCAGTTCCCCACTAGCGTTCTATGAGCAGTTCTTC	CASSSPLAFYEQFF
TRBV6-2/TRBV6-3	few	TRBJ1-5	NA	TGTGCCAGCAGTTACTCGACTCAGCCCCAGCATTTT	CASSYSTQPQHF
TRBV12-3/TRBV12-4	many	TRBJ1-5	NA	TGTGCCAGCAGTTTAAAGTGGTCGGGTTTTGTCAATCAGCCCCAGCATTTT	CASSLKWSGFVNQPQHF
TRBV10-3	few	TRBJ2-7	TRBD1	TGTGCCATCAGTGATGAAGGGACAGGGGTCCCTCGCGAGCAGTACTTC	CAISDEGTGVPREQYF
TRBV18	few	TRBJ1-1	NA	TGTGCCAGCTCACCCATAGGAGGTGAAGCTTTCTTT	CASSPIGGEAFF
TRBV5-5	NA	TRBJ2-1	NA	TGTGCCAGCAGCTTTAAGTATGCAGGGTACAATGAGCAGTTCTTC	CASSFKYAGYNEQFF
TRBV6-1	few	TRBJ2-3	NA	TGTGCCAGCATCTGGGGTCCGGCGGGGGCTTCCCTCAAAGATACGCAGTATTTT	CASIWGPAGASLKDTQYF
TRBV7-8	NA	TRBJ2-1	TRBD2	TGTGCCAGCAGCATGCTAGCGGGAGTATACAATGAGCAGTTCTTC	CASSMLAGVYNEQFF
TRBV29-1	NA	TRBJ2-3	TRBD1	TGCAGCGCCGAAACAGGGGGCACAGATACGCAGTATTTT	CSAETGGTDTQYF
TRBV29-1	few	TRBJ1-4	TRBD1	TGCAGCATCGGACAGGGAGGGGAAAAACTGTTTTTT	CSIGQGGEKLFF
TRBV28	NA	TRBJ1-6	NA	TGTGCCAGCAATCCGAGGGGAGGCTACTATTCACCCCTCCACTTT	CASNPRGGYYSPLHF
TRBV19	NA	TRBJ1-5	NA	TGTGCCAGTAGTAGGTTTGCGACCAATCAGCCCCAGCATTTT	CASSRFATNQPQHF
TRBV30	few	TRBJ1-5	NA	TGTGCCTGTGACAGCGGGGACAATCAGCCCCAGCATTTT	CACDSGDNQPQHF
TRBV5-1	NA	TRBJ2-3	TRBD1	TGCGCCAGCAGCTTCCTACAGGGGGCTGCGGGCACAGATACGCAGTATTTT	CASSFLQGAAGTDTQYF
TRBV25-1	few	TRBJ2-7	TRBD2	TGTGCCAGCACTGGACTAGCGGGAGTATACGAGCAGTACTTC	CASTGLAGVYEQYF
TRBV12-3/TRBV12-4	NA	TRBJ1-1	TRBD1	TGTGCCAGCAGTTTAAGGGACAGCACTGAAGCTTTCTTT	CASSLRDSTEAFF
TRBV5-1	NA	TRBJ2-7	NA	TGCGCCAGCAGCTTGGAGGGACTCCACGAGCAGTACTTC	CASSLEGLHEQYF
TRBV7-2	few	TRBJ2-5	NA	TGTGCCAGCAGCTTAAACCCGTCAGAGACCCAGTACTTC	CASSLNPSETQYF
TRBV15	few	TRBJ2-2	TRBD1	TGTGCCACCGTCGCGGGTACAGGGGGCACCGGGGAGCTGTTTTTT	CATVAGTGGTGELFF
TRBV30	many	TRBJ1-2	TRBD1	TGTGCCCGGGACAGGGTGGGCTTGTCATCTGGCTACACCTTC	CARDRVGLSSGYTF